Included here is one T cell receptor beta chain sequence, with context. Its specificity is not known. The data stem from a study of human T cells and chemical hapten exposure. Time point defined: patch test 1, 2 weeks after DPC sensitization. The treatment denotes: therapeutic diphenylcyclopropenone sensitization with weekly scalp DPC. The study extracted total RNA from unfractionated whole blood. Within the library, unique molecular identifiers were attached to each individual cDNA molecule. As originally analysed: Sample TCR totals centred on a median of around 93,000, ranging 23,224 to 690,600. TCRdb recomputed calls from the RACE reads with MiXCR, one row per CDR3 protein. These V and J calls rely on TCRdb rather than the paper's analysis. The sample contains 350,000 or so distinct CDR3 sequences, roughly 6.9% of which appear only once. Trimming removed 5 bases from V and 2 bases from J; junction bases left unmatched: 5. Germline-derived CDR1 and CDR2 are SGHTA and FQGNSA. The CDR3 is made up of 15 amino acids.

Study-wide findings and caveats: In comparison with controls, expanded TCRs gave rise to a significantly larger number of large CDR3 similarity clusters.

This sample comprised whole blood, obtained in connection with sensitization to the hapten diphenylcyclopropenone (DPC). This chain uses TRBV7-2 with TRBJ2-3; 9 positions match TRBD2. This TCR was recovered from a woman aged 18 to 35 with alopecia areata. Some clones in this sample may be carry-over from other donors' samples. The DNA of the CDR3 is TGTGCCAGCAGCCCGACTAGCGGATTCACAGATACGCAGTATTTT. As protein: CASSPTSGFTDTQYF.